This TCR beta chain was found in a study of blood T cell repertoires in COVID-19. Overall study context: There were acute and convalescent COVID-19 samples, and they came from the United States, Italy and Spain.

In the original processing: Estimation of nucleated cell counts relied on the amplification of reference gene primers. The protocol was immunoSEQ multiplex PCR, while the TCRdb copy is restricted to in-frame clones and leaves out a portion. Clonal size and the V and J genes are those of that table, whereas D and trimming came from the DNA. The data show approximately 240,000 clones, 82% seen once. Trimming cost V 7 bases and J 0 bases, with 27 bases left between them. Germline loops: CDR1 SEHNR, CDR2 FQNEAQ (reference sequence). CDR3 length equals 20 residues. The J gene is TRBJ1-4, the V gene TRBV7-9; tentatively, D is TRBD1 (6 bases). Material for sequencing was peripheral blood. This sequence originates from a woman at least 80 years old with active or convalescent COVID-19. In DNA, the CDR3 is TGTGCCAGCACCATCCGGTTCGGGGGGGCGATTGCGGCAACTAATGAAAAACTGTTTTTT. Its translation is CASTIRFGGAIAATNEKLFF.